This T cell receptor beta chain was identified in a study of radiation and T cells in renal cell carcinoma. The data were produced by immunoSEQ multiplex PCR, yet TCRdb's version contains in-frame clones alone and is incomplete. Here the sample spans roughly 120,000 clones, roughly four fifths being singletons. Points from the study as a whole: In blood, top tumor clones expanded by 2 weeks, shrinking by 4.

Time point denoted: blood 2 weeks post-SBRT. Treatment denoted: 15 Gy SBRT to primary tumor, nephrectomy 4 weeks later. V lost 4 bases to trimming and J lost 4 bases; unmatched junction nucleotides: 7. CDR3 length equals 16 residues. Germline lookup yields CDR1 MNHNS and CDR2 SASEGT. Note on this clone: Its specificity is not known.

V gene TRBV6-1 combines with J gene TRBJ1-1; 12 bases match TRBD1. The sequencing used blood, collected from a patient whose treatment included radiotherapy and nephrectomy. The clonotype originates from a woman aged 55-70 years with renal cell carcinoma. The CDR3 sequence is CASSGRDRGPRTEAFF. CDR3 coding DNA: TGTGCCAGCAGTGGCCGGGACAGGGGGCCTCGCACTGAAGCTTTCTTT.